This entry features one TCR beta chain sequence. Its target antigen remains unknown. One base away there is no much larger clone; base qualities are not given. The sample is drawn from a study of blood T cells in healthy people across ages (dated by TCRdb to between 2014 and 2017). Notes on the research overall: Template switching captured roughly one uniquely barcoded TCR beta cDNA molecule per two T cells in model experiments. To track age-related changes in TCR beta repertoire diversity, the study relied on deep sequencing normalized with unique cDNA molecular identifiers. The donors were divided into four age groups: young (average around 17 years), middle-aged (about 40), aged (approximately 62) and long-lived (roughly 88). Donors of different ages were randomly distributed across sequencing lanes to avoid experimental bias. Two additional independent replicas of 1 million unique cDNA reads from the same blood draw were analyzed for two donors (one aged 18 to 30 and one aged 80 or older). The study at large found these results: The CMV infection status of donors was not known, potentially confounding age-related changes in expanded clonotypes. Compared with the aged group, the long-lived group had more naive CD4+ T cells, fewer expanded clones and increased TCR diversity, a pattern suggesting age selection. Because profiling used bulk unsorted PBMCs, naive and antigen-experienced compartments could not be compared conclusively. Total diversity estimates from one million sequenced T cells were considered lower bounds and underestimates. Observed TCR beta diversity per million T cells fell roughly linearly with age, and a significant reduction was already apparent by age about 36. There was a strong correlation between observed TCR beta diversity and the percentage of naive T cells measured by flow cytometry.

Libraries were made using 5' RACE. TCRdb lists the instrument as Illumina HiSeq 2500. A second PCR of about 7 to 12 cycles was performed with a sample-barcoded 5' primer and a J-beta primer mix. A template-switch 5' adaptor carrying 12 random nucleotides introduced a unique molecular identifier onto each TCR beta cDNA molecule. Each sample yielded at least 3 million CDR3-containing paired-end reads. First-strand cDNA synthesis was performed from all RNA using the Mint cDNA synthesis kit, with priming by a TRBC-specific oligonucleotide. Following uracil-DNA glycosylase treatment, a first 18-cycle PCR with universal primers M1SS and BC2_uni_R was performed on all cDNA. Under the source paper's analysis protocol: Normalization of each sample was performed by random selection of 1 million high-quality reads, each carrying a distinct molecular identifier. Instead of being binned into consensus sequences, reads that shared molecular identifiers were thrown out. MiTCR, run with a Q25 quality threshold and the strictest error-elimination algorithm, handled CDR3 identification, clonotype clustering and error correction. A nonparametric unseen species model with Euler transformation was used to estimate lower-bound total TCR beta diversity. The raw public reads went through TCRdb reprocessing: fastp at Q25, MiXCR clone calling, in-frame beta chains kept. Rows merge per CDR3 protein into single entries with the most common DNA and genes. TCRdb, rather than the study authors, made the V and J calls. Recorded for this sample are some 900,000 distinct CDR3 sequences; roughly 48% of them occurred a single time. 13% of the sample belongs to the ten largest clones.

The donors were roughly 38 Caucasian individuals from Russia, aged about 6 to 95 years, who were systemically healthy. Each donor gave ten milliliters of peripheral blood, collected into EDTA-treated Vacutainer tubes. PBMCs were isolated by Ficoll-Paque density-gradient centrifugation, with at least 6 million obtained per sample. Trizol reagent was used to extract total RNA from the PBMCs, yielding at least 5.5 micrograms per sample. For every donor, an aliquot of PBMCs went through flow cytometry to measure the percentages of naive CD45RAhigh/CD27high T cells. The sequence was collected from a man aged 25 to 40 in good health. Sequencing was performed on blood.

CDR3 sequence: CASSQEGGPYNEQFF. The base sequence is TGCGCCAGCAGCCAAGAAGGAGGGCCCTACAATGAGCAGTTCTTC. This sequence uses TRBV4-1 and TRBJ2-1; matching of 6 bases hints at TRBD2 as the D gene. CDR1 is given as MGHRA and CDR2 as YSYEKL, both from the germline V gene. A distance of 8 bases separates the germline ends of V and J, which lose 0 bases and 2 bases respectively. The CDR3, from cysteine to phenylalanine, totals 15 residues. Kept here is only the CDR3 DNA, which spans 45 bases and is read in frame from base 1.